The 24 T cell receptor beta chains in this list originate from one sample, sequenced in a study of cytomegalovirus exposure and HLA in healthy donors. 60 Vbeta and 13 Jbeta primers were used in PCR. Assay used: immunoSEQ multiplex PCR; TCRdb lists only in-frame clones, some missing. Counted here are 100,000 to 150,000 clones, 74% occurring once; the ten biggest clones make up about 4%. Sequencing input: PBMCs. Source of these receptors: a woman in her forties or fifties in good health and CMV-seropositive.

Here the CDR3 DNA reads TGTGCCAGCAGGCTAGCGGATTACAATGAGCAGTTCTTC. This sequence encodes CASRLADYNEQFF. This chain connects TRBV7-8 to TRBJ2-1; 7 bases agree with TRBD2. The length of the CDR3 is 13 residues. The V gene's germline CDR1 is SGHVS and CDR2 FQNEAQ. The ends lost 6 bases at V and 4 bases at J; junction bases unmatched: 3. Filled out from reference TRBV7-8 and TRBJ2-1, the complete variable domain reads GAGVSQSPRYKVAKRGQDVALRCDPISGHVSLFWYQQALGQGPEFLTYFQNEAQLDKSGLPSDRFFAERPEGSVSTLKIQRTQQEDSAVYLCASRLADYNEQFFGPGTRLTVL.

This clone appeared a few times. The V gene is TRBV18, the J gene TRBJ2-5; D might be TRBD2 (5 bases). The CDR3 extends over 13 amino acids. Looked up from germline, CDR1 is KGHSH and CDR2 is LQKENI. Trimming cost V 1 base and J 3 bases, with 6 bases left between them. CDR3 DNA: TGTGCCAGCTCACCACAGAGGGAAGAGACCCAGTACTTC. Its protein product is CASSPQREETQYF.

The J gene is TRBJ1-2, the V gene TRBV28; unclear D gene. Germline lookup yields CDR1 MDHEN and CDR2 SYDVKM. This CDR3 region has 14 residues. Trimming shortened V by 6 bases and J by 5 bases, and 16 bases separated the two germline ends. CDR3 nucleotides: TGTGCCAGCAGCCCACCCCGAGGTCTGTATGGCTACACCTTC. Residues: CASSPPRGLYGYTF.

This rearrangement joins TRBV7-2 to TRBJ1-2; possible D gene TRBD1, 6 bases. The CDR3 spans 13 residues. CDR1 is SGHTA and CDR2 is FQGNSA in the germline V gene. V shed 5 bases and J shed 6 bases, with 13 bases lying between them. The CDR3 reads CASSLQGLDGYTF. The CDR3 region has the DNA TGTGCCAGCAGCCTACAGGGCCTGGATGGCTACACCTTC.

The sample holds one count of this clone. The chain is built from TRBV7-9 and TRBJ1-6; 8 bases match TRBD1. CDR3 size: 16 residues. With 5 bases clipped from V and 5 bases from J, the junction kept 8 bases outside the gene matches. Looked up from germline, CDR1 is SEHNR and CDR2 is FQNEAQ (reference sequence). CDR3 DNA sequence: TGTGCCAGCAGCCCCCAGGGGGCTCGCAATAATTCACCCCTCCACTTT. This gives the protein CASSPQGARNNSPLHF.

The J gene is TRBJ2-3, the V gene TRBV2, with D perhaps TRBD1 (7 bases). Trimming took off 4 bases at V and 6 bases at J, with 11 bases between the two ends. This CDR3 is 13 amino acids long. From germline, CDR1 is SNHLY and CDR2 FYNNEI. Here the CDR3 reads CASSAQGRDTQYF. CDR3 coding DNA: TGTGCCAGCAGTGCACAGGGGAGGGATACGCAGTATTTT.

V and J are TRBV28 and TRBJ1-5; tentative D call: TRBD1 (5 bases). The CDR3 runs to 14 residues. The germline V gene encodes CDR1 MDHEN and CDR2 SYDVKM. Trimming shortened V by 2 bases and J by 4 bases, and 9 bases separated the two germline ends. This chain's CDR3 is CASSLGNRNQPQHF. CDR3 nucleotide sequence: TGTGCCAGCAGTTTAGGGAACAGGAATCAGCCCCAGCATTTT.

The V gene is TRBV7-8, the J gene TRBJ1-2, with D hard to call. The length of the CDR3 is 13 residues. Trimming left V 0 bases short and J 7 bases short, with 9 bases between. CDR1 is SGHVS, CDR2 FQNEAQ, per germline. The CDR3 DNA is TGTGCCAGCAGCTTAGCCGGGAATACTGGCTACACCTTC. Residues: CASSLAGNTGYTF. The full variable domain, its missing parts supplied by reference TRBV7-8 and TRBJ1-2, is GAGVSQSPRYKVAKRGQDVALRCDPISGHVSLFWYQQALGQGPEFLTYFQNEAQLDKSGLPSDRFFAERPEGSVSTLKIQRTQQEDSAVYLCASSLAGNTGYTFGSGTRLTVV.

This chain connects TRBV6-5 to TRBJ1-5; D may be TRBD1 (5 bases). Germline CDR1 is MNHEY and CDR2 is SVGAGI. The CDR3 length is 13 residues. Trimming took 7 bases from V and 4 from J, leaving 11 bases between them. The CDR3 region has the DNA TGTGCCAGCACCGCGGGGGGTAATCAGCCCCAGCATTTT. As protein: CASTAGGNQPQHF.

The chain recombines TRBV5-5 with TRBJ2-1, with TRBD2 identical over 13 bases. The V gene's germline CDR1 is SGHKS and CDR2 YYEKEE (reference sequence). The CDR3 extends over 17 amino acids. V gave up 4 bases and J gave up 4 bases; unmatched junction bases: 8. The CDR3 sequence: CASSPWTSGGSYNEQFF. The CDR3 DNA sequence: TGTGCCAGCAGCCCATGGACTAGCGGGGGTAGTTACAATGAGCAGTTCTTC.

The CDR3: CASRRNRGYEQYF. DNA of the CDR3: TGTGCCAGCCGTAGGAACAGGGGCTACGAGCAGTACTTC. This chain links TRBV6-1 with TRBJ2-7, with 7 nucleotides matching TRBD1. The CDR3 has 13 amino acids. Losses at the gene ends were 8 bases for V and 3 bases for J; bases not matched to a gene: 7. The germline CDR1 and CDR2 sequences are MNHNS and SASEGT.

The chain couples TRBV18 to TRBJ1-2; 9 bases map to TRBD1. V dropped 1 base and J dropped 8; count of bases not matched to a gene: 8. In germline, CDR1 is KGHSH, CDR2 LQKENI. This CDR3 is built from 15 residues. The CDR3 coding sequence is TGTGCCAGCTCACCACTCGGGACAGGGATGGGGGGCTACACCTTC. It is translated as CASSPLGTGMGGYTF.

This clone was picked up a small number of times. Other DNA sequences within the sample encode an identical CDR3. This sequence joins TRBV2 and TRBJ2-7; 7 nucleotides match TRBD1. V was pared by 6 bases and J by 5 bases, with 13 bases of the junction left unmatched. Germline V gene lookup returns CDR1 SNHLY and CDR2 FYNNEI. The CDR3 length is 15 residues. CDR3 region: CASRALTGKFNEQYF. CDR3 DNA: TGTGCCAGCAGAGCCTTGACAGGGAAGTTTAACGAGCAGTACTTC. Combining the CDR3 with reference TRBV2 and TRBJ2-7 gives the whole variable domain EPEVTQTPSHQVTQMGQEVILRCVPISNHLYFYWYRQILGQKVEFLVSFYNNEISEKSEIFDDQFSVERPDGSNFTLKIRSTKLEDSAMYFCASRALTGKFNEQYFGPGTRLTVT.

V and J are TRBV29-1 and TRBJ2-2; no clear D. CDR3 length: 11 amino acids. The germline gives CDR1 SQVTM, CDR2 ANQGSEA. V dropped 6 bases and J dropped 8 bases, with 10 bases sitting between them. Written as DNA, the CDR3 is TGCAGCGTCCTACTAAGGGGGGAGCTGTTTTTT. Protein: CSVLLRGELFF.

The J gene is TRBJ2-7, the V gene TRBV7-9, with 7 bases matching TRBD1. Trimming removed 4 bases from V and 1 base from J; junction bases left unmatched: 10. The CDR3 totals 16 residues. CDR1 is SEHNR, CDR2 FQNEAQ, per germline (reference sequence). The CDR3 DNA is TGTGCCAGCAGCTCCGTCCCTCCGGACAGGTCCTACGAGCAGTACTTC. This translates into CASSSVPPDRSYEQYF.

This clone was recorded a few times. V is TRBV5-1 and J is TRBJ1-4, with 8 bases identical to TRBD1. Trimming removed 0 bases from V and 7 bases from J; junction bases left unmatched: 8. The CDR3 contains 16 residues. Per germline, CDR1 SGHRS and CDR2 YFSETQ. CDR3 nucleotides: TGCGCCAGCAGCTTGGATTTGGGACAGGTGTTTGAAAAACTGTTTTTT. It is translated as CASSLDLGQVFEKLFF.

This sequence joins TRBV19 and TRBJ2-3, with 8 nucleotides matching TRBD1. The CDR3 is made up of 15 amino acids. Germline assignment: CDR1 LNHDA and CDR2 SQIVND (reference sequence). V gave up 5 bases and J gave up 0 bases; unmatched junction bases: 4. CDR3 nucleotide sequence: TGTGCCAGTAGTCTTCGACAGGGGAGCACAGATACGCAGTATTTT. This translates into CASSLRQGSTDTQYF.

The gene calls are TRBV12-1 and TRBJ2-7; no check of the table's D call, TRBD1, against the DNA was made. TRBV12-1 is classified as a pseudogene. This CDR3 has 18 amino acids. The CDR3 here is CASSYITGTLNPPYEQYF. CDR3 in DNA: TGTGCCAGCAGCTATATCACCGGGACACTGAACCCCCCCTACGAGCAGTACTTC.

The chain recombines TRBV28 with TRBJ2-5; the D gene is possibly TRBD2 (7 bases). The J call may be in error: the DNA end matches TRBJ2-7 better. Per the germline V gene, CDR1 is MDHEN and CDR2 is SYDVKM. The CDR3 totals 16 residues. CDR3 sequence: CASSPGSGGRSYEQYF. The CDR3 DNA is TGTGCCAGCAGTCCAGGATCGGGGGGCAGATCCTACGAGCAGTACTTC.

The rearrangement uses TRBV6-1 and TRBJ1-5; D might be TRBD1 (5 bases). This CDR3 is built from 11 residues. The V end lost 3 bases, the J end lost 11 bases, and 8 bases lay between the germline ends. Germline values: CDR1 MNHNS, CDR2 SASEGT. The CDR3 coding sequence is TGTGCCAGCAGTGAGTGGGGCACCCAGCATTTT. Residues: CASSEWGTQHF.

The chain is built from TRBV10-1 and TRBJ2-3; D possibly corresponds to TRBD2 (5 bases). The germline V and J ends were trimmed by 2 bases and 0 bases, with 12 bases remaining between them. The germline gives CDR1 WNHNN, CDR2 SYGVQD (reference sequence). The CDR3 is 16 amino acids. CDR3 in DNA: TGCGCCAGCAGTGAGGACTACATGACTAGCACAGATACGCAGTATTTT. It codes for CASSEDYMTSTDTQYF.

The chain employs TRBV5-4 and TRBJ2-7, with TRBD1 matching over 12 bases. This CDR3 comprises 17 residues. With 0 bases clipped from V and 1 base from J, the junction kept 5 bases outside the gene matches. Looked up from germline, CDR1 is SGHNT and CDR2 is YYREEE (reference sequence). CDR3 residues: CASSLGGTGGESYEQYF. The CDR3 DNA reads as TGTGCCAGCAGCTTGGGGGGGACAGGGGGCGAATCCTACGAGCAGTACTTC.

The chain couples TRBV27 to TRBJ2-7, with TRBD1 matching over 9 bases. The ends lost 5 bases at V and 3 bases at J; junction bases unmatched: 8. Germline values: CDR1 MNHEY, CDR2 SMNVEV (reference sequence). The CDR3 consists of 15 residues. The CDR3 sequence is CASSGRQGGFYEQYF. CDR3 in DNA: TGTGCCAGCAGTGGCAGACAGGGGGGGTTCTACGAGCAGTACTTC.

This chain uses TRBV6-6 with TRBJ1-3; TRBD1 aligns across 7 bases. The CDR3 runs 14 residues. The junction had 3 bases not matched to a gene; V was cut back by 6 bases and J by 1 base. Germline CDR1 is MNHNY and CDR2 is SVGAGI (reference sequence). Written as DNA, the CDR3 is TGTGCCAGCAGGGGGGACAGATCTGGAAACACCATATATTTT. Amino acids: CASRGDRSGNTIYF.